The clone carrying this T cell receptor beta chain has a handful of counts. Its specificity is unknown. The data are from a study of beta chain features in type 1 diabetes. Findings and caveats of the study: PCR could preferentially amplify shorter templates, alike in patients and controls. Lower insertion and higher deletion counts appeared at VDJ junctions in type 1 diabetes patients. A moderate, significant TCRB CDR3 shortening appeared in type 1 diabetes across four CD4+ subsets.

The isolated RNA, all of it, was reverse transcribed, so expressed TCRB transcripts were what got sequenced. The average output of naive, central memory and regulatory T cell samples was roughly 3.6 million reads. Using immunoSEQ multiplex PCR, the repertoire was profiled, and TCRdb retains in-frame clones only, with some absent. Of a few hundred thousand clones in the sample, approximately 13% were seen once. V shed 1 base and J shed 2 bases, with 8 bases lying between them. The germline V gene encodes CDR1 SEHNR and CDR2 FQNEAQ (reference sequence). This CDR3 has 15 amino acids. Sorting based on CD45RO/CCR7/CD25/CD127/CD95/CD27 separated CD4+ naive, central memory, regulatory and stem cell-like memory cells.

This chain uses TRBV7-9 with TRBJ1-4, with D possibly TRBD1 on 6 matching bases. This receptor was obtained from a woman aged 18 to 35 with type 1 diabetes. Sample: naive CD4+ T cells from blood. The CDR3 loop is CASSLVGQTNEKLFF. DNA for the CDR3: TGTGCCAGCAGCTTAGTCGGACAGACTAATGAAAAACTGTTTTTT.